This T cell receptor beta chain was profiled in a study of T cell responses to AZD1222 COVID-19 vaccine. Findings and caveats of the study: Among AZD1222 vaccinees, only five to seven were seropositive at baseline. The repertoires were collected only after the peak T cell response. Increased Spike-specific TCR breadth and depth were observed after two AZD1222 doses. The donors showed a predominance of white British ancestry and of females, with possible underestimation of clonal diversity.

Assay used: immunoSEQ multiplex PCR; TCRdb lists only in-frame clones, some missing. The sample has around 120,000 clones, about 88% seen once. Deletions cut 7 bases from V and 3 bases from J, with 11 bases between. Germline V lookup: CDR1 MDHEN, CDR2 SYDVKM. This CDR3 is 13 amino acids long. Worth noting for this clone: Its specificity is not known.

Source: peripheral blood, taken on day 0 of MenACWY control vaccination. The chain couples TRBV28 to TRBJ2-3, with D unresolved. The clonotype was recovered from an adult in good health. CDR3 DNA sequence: TGTGCCAGCATATCCTATATGACAGATACGCAGTATTTT. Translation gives CASISYMTDTQYF.